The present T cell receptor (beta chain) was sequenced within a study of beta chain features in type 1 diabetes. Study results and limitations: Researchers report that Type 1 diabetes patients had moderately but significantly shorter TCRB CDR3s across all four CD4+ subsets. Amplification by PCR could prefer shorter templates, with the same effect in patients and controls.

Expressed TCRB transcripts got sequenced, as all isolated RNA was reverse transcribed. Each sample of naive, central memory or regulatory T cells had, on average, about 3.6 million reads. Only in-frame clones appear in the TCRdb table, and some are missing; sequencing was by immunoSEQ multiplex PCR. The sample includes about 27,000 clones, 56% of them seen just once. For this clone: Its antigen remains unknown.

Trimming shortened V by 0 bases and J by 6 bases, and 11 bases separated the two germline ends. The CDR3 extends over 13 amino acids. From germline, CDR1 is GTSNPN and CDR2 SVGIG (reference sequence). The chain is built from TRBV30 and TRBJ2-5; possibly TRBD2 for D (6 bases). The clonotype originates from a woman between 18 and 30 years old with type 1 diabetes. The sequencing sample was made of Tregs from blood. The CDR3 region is CAWSVAGGKTQYF. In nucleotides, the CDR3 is TGTGCCTGGAGTGTCGCAGGAGGGAAGACCCAGTACTTC.